This T cell receptor (beta chain) was profiled in a study of T cell responses to AZD1222 COVID-19 vaccine. General study points: Baseline testing showed seropositivity in only six AZD1222 recipients. Donor demographics were predominantly white British with a female majority; clonal diversity may be underestimated.

CDR3 length: 15 amino acids. Trimming cost V 5 bases and J 2 bases; bases outside gene matches: 6. The V gene's germline CDR1 is MDHEN and CDR2 SYDVKM. Only in-frame clones appear in the TCRdb table, and some are missing; sequencing was by immunoSEQ multiplex PCR. The sample lists 100,000 or so clones; approximately 90% were seen once. On this clone: Its antigen is unidentified.

This material consisted of peripheral blood, taken 28 days after the second AZD1222 dose. The chain links TRBV28 to TRBJ1-2; 9 bases line up with TRBD1. The clonotype comes from an adult who received the AZD1222 COVID-19 vaccine. The CDR3 reads CASSINRGRNYGYTF. CDR3 coding DNA: TGTGCCAGCAGTATTAACAGGGGGCGCAACTATGGCTACACCTTC.